This T cell receptor (beta chain) was captured in a study of T cell responses to AZD1222 COVID-19 vaccine. Notes on the study in general: Rises in breadth and depth of Spike-specific TCRs came after two AZD1222 doses. Donors were chiefly white British, with a greater number of females, and clonal diversity was perhaps underestimated.

Germline lookup yields CDR1 MGHRA and CDR2 YSYEKL. With 3 bases clipped from V and 5 bases from J, the junction kept 6 bases outside the gene matches. This CDR3 is 15 amino acids long. Assay: immunoSEQ multiplex PCR; the TCRdb copy retains only in-frame clones and omits some. The sample lists some 100,000 clones, 88% occurring once. Concerning this clone: Its specificity is unknown.

This receptor was taken from an adult in good health. The gene calls are TRBV4-1 and TRBJ2-7, with TRBD2 matching over 11 bases. The sequencing used peripheral blood, collected on day 0 of AZD1222 vaccination. The CDR3 loop reads CASSQDSGRANEQYF. The CDR3 DNA reads TGCGCCAGCAGCCAGGATAGCGGGAGGGCCAACGAGCAGTACTTC.